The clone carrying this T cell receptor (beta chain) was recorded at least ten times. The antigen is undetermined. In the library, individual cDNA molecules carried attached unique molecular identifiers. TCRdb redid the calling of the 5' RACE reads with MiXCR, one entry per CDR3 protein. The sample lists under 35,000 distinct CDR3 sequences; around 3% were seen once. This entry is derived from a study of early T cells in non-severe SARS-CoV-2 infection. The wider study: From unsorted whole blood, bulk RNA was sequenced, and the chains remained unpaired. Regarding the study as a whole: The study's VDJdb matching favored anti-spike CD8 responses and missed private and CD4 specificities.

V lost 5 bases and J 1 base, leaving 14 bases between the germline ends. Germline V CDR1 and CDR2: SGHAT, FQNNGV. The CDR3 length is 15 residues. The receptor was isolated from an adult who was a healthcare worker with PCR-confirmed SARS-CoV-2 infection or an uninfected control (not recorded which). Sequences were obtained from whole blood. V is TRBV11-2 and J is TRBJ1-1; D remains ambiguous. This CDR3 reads CASSPRVRENTEAFF. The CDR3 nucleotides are TGTGCCAGCAGCCCCAGAGTGAGAGAGAACACTGAAGCTTTCTTT.